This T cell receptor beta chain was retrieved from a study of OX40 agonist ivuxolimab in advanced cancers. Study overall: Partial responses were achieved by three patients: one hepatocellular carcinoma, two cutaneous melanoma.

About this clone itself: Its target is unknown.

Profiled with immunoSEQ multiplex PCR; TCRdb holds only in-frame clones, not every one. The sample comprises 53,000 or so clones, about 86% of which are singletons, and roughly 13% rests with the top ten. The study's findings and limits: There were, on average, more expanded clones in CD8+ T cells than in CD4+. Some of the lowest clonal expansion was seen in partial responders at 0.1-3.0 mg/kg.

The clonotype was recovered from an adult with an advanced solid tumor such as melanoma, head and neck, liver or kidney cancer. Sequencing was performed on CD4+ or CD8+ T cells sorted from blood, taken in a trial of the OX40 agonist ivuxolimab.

DNA for the CDR3: TGTGCCAGCACTACCGCTCAAACTGGCTATGGCTACACCTTC. This sequence encodes CASTTAQTGYGYTF. This rearrangement joins TRBV6-1 to TRBJ1-2; D ambiguous. V was pared by 7 bases and J by 4 bases, with 16 bases between. The length of the CDR3 is 14 residues. Germline loops: CDR1 MNHNS, CDR2 SASEGT.